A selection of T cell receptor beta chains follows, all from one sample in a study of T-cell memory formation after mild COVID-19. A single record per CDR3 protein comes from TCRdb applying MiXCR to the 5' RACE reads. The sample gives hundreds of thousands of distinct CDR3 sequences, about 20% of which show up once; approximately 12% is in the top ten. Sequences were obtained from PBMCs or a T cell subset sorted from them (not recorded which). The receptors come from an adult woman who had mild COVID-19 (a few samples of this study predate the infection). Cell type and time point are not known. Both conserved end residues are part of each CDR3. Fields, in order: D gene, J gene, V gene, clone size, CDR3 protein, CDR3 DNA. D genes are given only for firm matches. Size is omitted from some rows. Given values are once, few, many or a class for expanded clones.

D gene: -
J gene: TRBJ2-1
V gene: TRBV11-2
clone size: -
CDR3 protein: CASSLVTGADNEQFF
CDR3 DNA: TGTGCCAGCAGCTTAGTTACCGGGGCCGACAATGAGCAGTTCTTC

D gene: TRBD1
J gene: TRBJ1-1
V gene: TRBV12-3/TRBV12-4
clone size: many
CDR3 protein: CASSAAGGGEAFF
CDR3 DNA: TGTGCCAGTAGCGCGGCAGGGGGCGGTGAAGCTTTCTTT

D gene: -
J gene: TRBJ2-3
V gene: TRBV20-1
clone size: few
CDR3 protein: CSASRSGTQAQYF
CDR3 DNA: TGCAGTGCTAGTCGGTCGGGGACCCAGGCGCAGTATTTT

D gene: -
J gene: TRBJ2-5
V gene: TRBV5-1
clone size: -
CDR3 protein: CASSRIPGLEYQETQYF
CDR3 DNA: TGCGCCAGCAGCCGTATTCCGGGCCTAGAGTACCAAGAGACCCAGTACTTC

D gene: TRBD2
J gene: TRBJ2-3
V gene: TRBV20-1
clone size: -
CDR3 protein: CSARDTLAVSTDTQYF
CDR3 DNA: TGCAGTGCTAGAGATACACTAGCGGTGAGCACAGATACGCAGTATTTT

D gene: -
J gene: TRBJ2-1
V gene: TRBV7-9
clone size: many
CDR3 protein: CASSLGQGPNEQFF
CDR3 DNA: TGTGCCAGCAGCTTAGGCCAAGGTCCTAATGAGCAGTTCTTC

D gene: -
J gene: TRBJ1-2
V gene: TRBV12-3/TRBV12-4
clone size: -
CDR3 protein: CASSANPGNPYYGYTF
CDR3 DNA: TGTGCCAGCAGCGCAAATCCGGGAAACCCTTACTATGGCTACACCTTC

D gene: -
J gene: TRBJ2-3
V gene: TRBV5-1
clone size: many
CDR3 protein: CASRPWGNTDTQYF
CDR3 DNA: TGCGCCAGCAGACCCTGGGGGAATACAGATACGCAGTATTTT

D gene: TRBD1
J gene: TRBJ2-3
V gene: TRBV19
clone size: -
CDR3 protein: CASSTGQAPTQYF
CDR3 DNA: TGTGCCAGTAGTACCGGACAGGCCCCTACGCAGTATTTT

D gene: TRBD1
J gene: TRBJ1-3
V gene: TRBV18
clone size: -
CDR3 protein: CASSTGTGHSGNTIYF
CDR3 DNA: TGTGCCAGCTCAACCGGGACAGGACACTCTGGAAACACCATATATTTT

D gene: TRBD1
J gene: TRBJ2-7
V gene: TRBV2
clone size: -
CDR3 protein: CASSEGTGGGKQYF
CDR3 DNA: TGTGCCAGCAGTGAGGGGACAGGGGGCGGCAAGCAGTACTTC

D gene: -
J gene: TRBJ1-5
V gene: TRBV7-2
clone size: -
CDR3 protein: CASSYPDRFGNQPQHF
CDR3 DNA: TGTGCCAGCAGTTATCCCGACAGATTTGGCAATCAGCCCCAGCATTTT

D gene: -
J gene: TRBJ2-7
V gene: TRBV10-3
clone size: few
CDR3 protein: CAISETRGTTPYEQYF
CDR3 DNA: TGTGCCATCAGTGAGACCAGGGGCACAACGCCCTACGAGCAGTACTTC

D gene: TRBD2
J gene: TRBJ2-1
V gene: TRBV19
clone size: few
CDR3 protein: CASSMTSRNEQFF
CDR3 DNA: TGTGCCAGTAGTATGACTAGCAGAAATGAGCAGTTCTTC

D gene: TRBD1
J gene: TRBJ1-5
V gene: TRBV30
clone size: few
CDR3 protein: CAWSGGQGVYSNQPQHF
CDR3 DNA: TGTGCCTGGAGTGGAGGACAGGGGGTATATAGCAATCAGCCCCAGCATTTT

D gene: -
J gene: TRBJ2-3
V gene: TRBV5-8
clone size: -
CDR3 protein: CASSWGSGTHTDTQYF
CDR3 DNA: TGTGCCAGCAGCTGGGGGTCCGGGACACACACAGATACGCAGTATTTT

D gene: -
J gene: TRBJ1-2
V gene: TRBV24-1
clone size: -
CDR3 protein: CATSDFSYDYTF
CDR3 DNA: TGTGCCACCAGTGATTTTTCCTACGACTACACCTTC

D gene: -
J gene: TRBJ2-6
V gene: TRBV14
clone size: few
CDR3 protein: CASSQHTGSGANVLTF
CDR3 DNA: TGTGCCAGCAGCCAACATACAGGTTCTGGGGCCAACGTCCTGACTTTC

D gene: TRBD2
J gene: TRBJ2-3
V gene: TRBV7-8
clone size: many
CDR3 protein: CASSFLMVAGGTDTQYF
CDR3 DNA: TGTGCCAGCAGCTTCCTGATGGTAGCGGGAGGCACAGATACGCAGTATTTT

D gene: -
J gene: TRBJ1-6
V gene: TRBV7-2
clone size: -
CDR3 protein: CASQRDGSSYNSPLHF
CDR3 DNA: TGTGCCAGCCAGAGGGACGGGAGCTCCTATAATTCACCCCTCCACTTT

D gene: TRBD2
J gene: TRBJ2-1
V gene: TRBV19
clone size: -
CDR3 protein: CASSLLTSGVYNEQFF
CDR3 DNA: TGTGCCAGTAGTCTACTAACTAGCGGGGTCTACAATGAGCAGTTCTTC

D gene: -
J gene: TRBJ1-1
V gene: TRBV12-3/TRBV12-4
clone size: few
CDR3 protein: CASSLALSENTEAFF
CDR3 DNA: TGTGCCAGCAGTTTAGCGTTATCGGAGAACACTGAAGCTTTCTTT

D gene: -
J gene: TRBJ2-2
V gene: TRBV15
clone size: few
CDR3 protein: CATSRGETGNTGELFF
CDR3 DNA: TGTGCCACCAGCAGAGGGGAAACAGGGAACACCGGGGAGCTGTTTTTT

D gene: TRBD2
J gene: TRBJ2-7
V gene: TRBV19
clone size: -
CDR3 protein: CASTGTSGSSGEQYF
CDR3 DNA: TGTGCCAGCACTGGGACTAGCGGGAGTAGTGGCGAGCAGTACTTC

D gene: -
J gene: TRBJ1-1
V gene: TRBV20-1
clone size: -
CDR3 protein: CSARQGILAEAFF
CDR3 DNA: TGCAGTGCTAGACAGGGAATTTTGGCTGAAGCTTTCTTT

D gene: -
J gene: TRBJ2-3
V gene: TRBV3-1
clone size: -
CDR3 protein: CASSQDWGPTDTQYF
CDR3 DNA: TGTGCCAGCAGCCAAGATTGGGGCCCTACAGATACGCAGTATTTT

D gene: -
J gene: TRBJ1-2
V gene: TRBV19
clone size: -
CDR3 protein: CASSPGTETNYGYTF
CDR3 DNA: TGTGCCAGTAGTCCGGGGACGGAGACCAACTATGGCTACACCTTC

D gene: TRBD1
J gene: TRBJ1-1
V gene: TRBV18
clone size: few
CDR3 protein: CASSPADRGWTEAFF
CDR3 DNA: TGTGCCAGCTCACCAGCCGACAGGGGATGGACTGAAGCTTTCTTT

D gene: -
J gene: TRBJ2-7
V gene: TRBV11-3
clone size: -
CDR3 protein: CASRDQGSEQYF
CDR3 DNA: TGTGCCAGCAGAGACCAGGGGAGCGAGCAGTACTTC

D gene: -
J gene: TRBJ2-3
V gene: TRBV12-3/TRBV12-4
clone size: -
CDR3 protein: CASSFSLGGADTQYF
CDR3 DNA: TGTGCCAGCAGTTTTAGTCTGGGGGGGGCCGATACGCAGTATTTT

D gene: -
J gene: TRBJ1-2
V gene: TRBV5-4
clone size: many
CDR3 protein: CASSLDPGPRTGGYTF
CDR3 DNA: TGTGCCAGCAGCTTGGATCCGGGACCGAGGACTGGAGGCTACACCTTC

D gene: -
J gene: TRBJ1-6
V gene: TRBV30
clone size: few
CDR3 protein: CAWSLVHSPLHF
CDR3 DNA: TGTGCCTGGAGCTTAGTCCATTCACCCCTCCACTTT

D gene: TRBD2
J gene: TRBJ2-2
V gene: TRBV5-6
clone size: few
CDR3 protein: CASSLVGGLNTGELFF
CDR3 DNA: TGTGCCAGCAGCTTGGTCGGGGGGTTAAACACCGGGGAGCTGTTTTTT

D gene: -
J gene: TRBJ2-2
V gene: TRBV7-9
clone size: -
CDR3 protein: CASSPSVGELFF
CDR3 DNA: TGTGCCAGCAGCCCGTCTGTCGGGGAGCTGTTTTTT

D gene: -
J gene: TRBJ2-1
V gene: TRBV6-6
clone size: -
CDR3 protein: CAARLHSSYNEQFF
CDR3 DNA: TGTGCAGCTCGGCTCCATAGCTCCTACAATGAGCAGTTCTTC

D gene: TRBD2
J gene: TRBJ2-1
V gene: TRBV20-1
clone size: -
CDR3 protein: CSAGPGLAHNEQFF
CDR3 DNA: TGCAGTGCTGGACCGGGACTAGCCCACAATGAGCAGTTCTTC

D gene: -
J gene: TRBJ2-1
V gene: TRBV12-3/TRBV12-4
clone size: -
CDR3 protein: CASSFQHSGNEQFF
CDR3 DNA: TGTGCCAGCAGCTTTCAGCACTCTGGCAATGAGCAGTTCTTC

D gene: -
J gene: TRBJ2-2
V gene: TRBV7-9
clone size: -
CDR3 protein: CASSSTWGELFF
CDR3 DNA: TGTGCCAGCAGCTCGACTTGGGGGGAGCTGTTTTTT

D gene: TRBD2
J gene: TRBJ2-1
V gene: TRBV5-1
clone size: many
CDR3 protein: CASRLAGGLYNEQFF
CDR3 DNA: TGCGCCAGCAGGCTAGCGGGGGGCCTATACAATGAGCAGTTCTTC

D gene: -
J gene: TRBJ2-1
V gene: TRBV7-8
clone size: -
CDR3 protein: CASSLTGTVGEQFF
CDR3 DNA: TGTGCCAGCAGCCTCACCGGGACTGTGGGTGAGCAGTTCTTC

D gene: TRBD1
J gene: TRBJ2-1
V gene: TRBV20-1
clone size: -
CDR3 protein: CSAGGQVYNEQFF
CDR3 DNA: TGCAGTGCTGGTGGACAGGTGTACAATGAGCAGTTCTTC